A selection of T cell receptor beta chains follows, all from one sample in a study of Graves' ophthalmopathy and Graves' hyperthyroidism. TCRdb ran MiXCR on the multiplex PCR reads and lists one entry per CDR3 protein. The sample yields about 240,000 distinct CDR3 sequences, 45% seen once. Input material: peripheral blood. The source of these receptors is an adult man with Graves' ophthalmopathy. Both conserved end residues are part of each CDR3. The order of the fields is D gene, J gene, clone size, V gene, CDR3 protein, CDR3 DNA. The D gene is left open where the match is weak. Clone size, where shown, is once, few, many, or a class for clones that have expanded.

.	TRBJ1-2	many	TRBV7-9	CASTGVYGYTF	TGTGCCAGCACTGGGGTGTATGGCTACACCTTC
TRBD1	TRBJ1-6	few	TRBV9	CASSYAPPGQGSEVHF	TGTGCCAGCAGTTACGCGCCACCGGGACAGGGCTCTGAGGTCCACTTT
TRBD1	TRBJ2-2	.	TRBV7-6	CASSLAGGTGANTGELSF	TGTGCCAGCAGCTTAGCGGGGGGGACAGGGGCGAACACCGGGGAGCTGTCTTTT
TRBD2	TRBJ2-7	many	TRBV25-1	CASSESHRAGGSYEQYF	TGTGCCAGCAGTGAATCCCACCGAGCGGGAGGGTCCTACGAGCAGTACTTC
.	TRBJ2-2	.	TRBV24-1	CATRDHGAGNTGELYF	TGTGCCACCAGGGACCACGGGGCAGGAAACACCGGGGAGCTGTATTTT
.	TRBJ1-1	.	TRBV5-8	CASSTPDREAFF	TGTGCCAGCAGCACTCCCGACAGGGAAGCTTTCTTT
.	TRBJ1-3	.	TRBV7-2	CASSLGAAGNTIYF	TGTGCCAGCAGCTTAGGCGCAGCTGGAAACACCATATATTTT
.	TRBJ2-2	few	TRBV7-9	CASSLNLRGELFF	TGTGCCAGCAGCTTAAACTTGAGGGGGGAGCTGTTTTTT
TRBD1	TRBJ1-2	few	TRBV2	CASGRDRDYGYTF	TGTGCCAGCGGCCGGGACAGGGACTATGGCTACACCTTC
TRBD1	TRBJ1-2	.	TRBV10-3	CASSYSEARGFGYTF	TGTGCCAGCAGTTACTCGGAAGCCAGGGGGTTTGGCTACACCTTC
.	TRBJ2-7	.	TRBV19	CASSRTRYGGSYEQYF	TGTGCCAGTAGTCGCACACGGTATGGAGGGTCCTACGAGCAGTACTTC
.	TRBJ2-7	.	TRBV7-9	CASSPSGGGEQYF	TGTGCCAGCAGCCCCTCCGGGGGCGGCGAGCAGTACTTC
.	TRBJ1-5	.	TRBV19	CASSIRGYAFKQPQHF	TGTGCCAGTAGTATAAGGGGGTATGCCTTCAAGCAGCCCCAGCATTTT
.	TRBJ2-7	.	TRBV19	CAWSVLGRDWFSSYEQYF	TGTGCCTGGAGTGTACTAGGCAGGGACTGGTTTAGCTCCTACGAGCAGTACTTC
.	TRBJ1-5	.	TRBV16	CASSQSAPDVGGPQHF	TGTGCCAGCAGCCAATCCGCTCCGGACGTCGGGGGGCCCCAGCATTTT
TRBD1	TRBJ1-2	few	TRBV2	CASRTGTGDYGYTF	TGTGCCAGCCGGACCGGGACAGGGGACTATGGCTACACCTTC
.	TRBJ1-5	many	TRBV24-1	CATSDVDSNQPQHF	TGTGCCACCAGTGATGTGGACAGCAATCAGCCCCAGCATTTT
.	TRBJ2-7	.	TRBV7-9	CASTAKDYEQYF	TGTGCCAGCACCGCGAAGGACTACGAGCAGTACTTC
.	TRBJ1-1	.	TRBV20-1	CSARMGAENTEAFF	TGCAGTGCTAGGATGGGGGCTGAGAACACTGAAGCTTTCTTT
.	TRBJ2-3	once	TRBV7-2	CASSSSGSPDTQYF	TGTGCCAGCAGCTCATCGGGTTCCCCAGATACGCAGTATTTT
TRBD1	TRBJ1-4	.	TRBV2	CASSWDRERLFF	TGTGCCAGCAGTTGGGACAGAGAGAGACTGTTTTTT
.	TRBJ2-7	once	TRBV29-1	CSVEAGSNQQYF	TGCAGCGTTGAGGCCGGCTCAAACCAGCAGTACTTC
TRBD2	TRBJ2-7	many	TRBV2	CASSELAGEGYEQYF	TGTGCCAGCAGTGAACTAGCGGGAGAAGGATACGAGCAGTACTTC
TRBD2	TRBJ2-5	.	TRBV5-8	CASSRLAGLPQETQYF	TGTGCCAGCAGCCGACTAGCGGGGTTACCGCAAGAGACCCAGTACTTC
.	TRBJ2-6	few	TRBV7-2	CASSLVGTGANVLTF	TGTGCCAGCAGCTTAGTAGGGACCGGGGCCAACGTCCTGACTTTC
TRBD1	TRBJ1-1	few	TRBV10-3	CAISTGGPDTEAFF	TGTGCCATCAGTACAGGGGGCCCGGACACTGAAGCTTTCTTT
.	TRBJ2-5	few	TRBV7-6	CASSARPGRETQYF	TGTGCCAGCAGCGCCCGGCCCGGGCGAGAGACCCAGTACTTC
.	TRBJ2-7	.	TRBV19	CASSPRERYEQYF	TGTGCCAGTAGCCCTCGCGAACGCTACGAGCAGTACTTC
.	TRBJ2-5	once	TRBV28	CASSDRQETQYF	TGTGCCAGCAGCGACCGACAAGAGACCCAGTACTTC
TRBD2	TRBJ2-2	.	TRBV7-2	CASSFRLARNTGELFF	TGTGCCAGCAGCTTCCGACTAGCAAGGAACACCGGGGAGCTGTTTTTT
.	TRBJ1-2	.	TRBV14	CASSQDRQPGYTF	TGTGCCAGCAGCCAAGATAGGCAGCCTGGCTACACCTTC